The clone carrying this TCR beta chain has at least ten counts. Its target is not known. The data were taken from a study of T cells in Graves' hyperthyroidism and ophthalmopathy. Study-wide findings and caveats: Blood also held most thyroid clonotypes expanded beyond 0.001.

The CDR3 regions of TCR beta were amplified from RNA transcripts. With the HTBI primer set, the TCR CDR3 went through a first round of RT-PCR. MiXCR, run by TCRdb on the multiplex PCR reads, gives a single entry per CDR3 protein. The data hold roughly 260,000 distinct CDR3 sequences, with less than 15% observed a single time. Trimming left V 4 bases short and J 0 bases short, with 7 bases between. CDR3 size: 13 residues. This TCR came from a woman in her thirties or forties with Graves' hyperthyroidism that later progressed to Graves' ophthalmopathy. The sample taken for sequencing was blood. The chain links TRBV12-3 or TRBV12-4 to TRBJ2-7; possible D gene TRBD1, 6 bases. The CDR3 nucleotides read TGTGCCAGCAGTTCAGGGGTCTCCTACGAGCAGTACTTC. Residues: CASSSGVSYEQYF.